Listed here are 29 T cell receptor beta chains from one sample, sequenced in a study of blood T cell repertoires in COVID-19. Repertoires were generated with immunoSEQ multiplex PCR, while TCRdb's copy carries only in-frame clones and drops some. This sample has about 220,000 clones, with roughly 84% found just once. Material: PBMCs or T cells enriched from blood (not recorded which). The receptors come from a woman aged 40 to 50 who had recovered from COVID-19.

The chain couples TRBV5-5 to TRBJ2-1; 12 bases match TRBD2. The CDR3 runs to 16 residues. Germline trimming cut 4 bases from V and 0 bases from J; bases unmatched to any gene: 2. Per the germline V gene, CDR1 is SGHKS and CDR2 is YYEKEE (reference sequence). The CDR3 sequence is CASSLTSGSSYNEQFF. The CDR3 nucleotides are TGTGCCAGCAGCCTGACTAGCGGGAGCTCCTACAATGAGCAGTTCTTC.

The chain recombines TRBV30 with TRBJ2-3; D remains ambiguous. Trimming took off 3 bases at V and 0 bases at J, with 10 bases between the two ends. The CDR3 spans 14 residues. Germline-derived CDR1 and CDR2 are GTSNPN and SVGIG (reference sequence). DNA of the CDR3: TGTGCCTGGAGACGGTACGGTAGCACAGATACGCAGTATTTT. Protein: CAWRRYGSTDTQYF.

This chain connects TRBV6-5 to TRBJ2-7, with 10 nucleotides matching TRBD1. The germline V gene encodes CDR1 MNHEY and CDR2 SVGAGI. This CDR3 comprises 12 residues. V was pared by 6 bases and J by 6 bases, with 2 bases of the junction left unmatched. Here the CDR3 reads CASRGTGVEQYF. The DNA of the CDR3 is TGTGCCAGCAGGGGGACAGGGGTCGAGCAGTACTTC.

The chain joins TRBV29-1 to TRBJ2-2; TRBD1 matches at 7 bases. Germline V CDR1 and CDR2: SQVTM, ANQGSEA. CDR3 size: 15 residues. The junction had 12 bases not matched to a gene; V was cut back by 8 bases and J by 3 bases. CDR3 in amino acids: CSSDRDRGDTGELFF. The CDR3 DNA sequence: TGCAGCTCGGACCGGGACAGAGGGGACACCGGGGAGCTGTTTTTT.

This clone was picked up one time. The chain uses TRBV10-1 and TRBJ2-1; 8 positions agree with TRBD1. The germline V gene has CDR1 WNHNN and CDR2 SYGVQD (reference sequence). With 3 bases clipped from V and 4 bases from J, the junction kept 2 bases outside the gene matches. The CDR3 has 14 residues. CDR3 in amino acids: CASSDRGLYNEQFF. The CDR3 DNA reads as TGCGCCAGCAGTGACAGGGGGCTGTACAATGAGCAGTTCTTC.

The V gene is TRBV19, the J gene TRBJ1-1, with D possibly TRBD1 on 6 matching bases. The V gene's germline CDR1 is LNHDA and CDR2 SQIVND (reference sequence). V lost 9 bases to trimming and J lost 4 bases, with 24 bases between them. This CDR3 is built from 16 residues. For the CDR3, the DNA is TGTGCCAGCCACCGCGGGGGCCCTTGGAGGGGCACTGAAGCTTTCTTT. Its translation: CASHRGGPWRGTEAFF.

This clone was seen only a few times. V is TRBV19 and J is TRBJ2-1, with 11 bases aligning to TRBD2. Germline V gene data show CDR1 as LNHDA and CDR2 as SQIVND (reference sequence). The CDR3 contains 16 residues. V shed 0 bases and J 7 bases; nucleotides not matched to a gene: 5. CDR3 nucleotides: TGTGCCAGTAGTATAGATCCTAGCGGGAGGTGGAATGAGCAGTTCTTC. Translated: CASSIDPSGRWNEQFF. The complete variable domain, with remaining parts taken from reference TRBV19 and TRBJ2-1, reads DGGITQSPKYLFRKEGQNVTLSCEQNLNHDAMYWYRQDPGQGLRLIYYSQIVNDFQKGDIAEGYSVSREKKESFPLTVTSAQKNPTAFYLCASSIDPSGRWNEQFFGPGTRLTVL.

The chain couples TRBV9 to TRBJ2-2; 12 bases are a match to TRBD2. V lost 2 bases to trimming and J lost 2 bases; unmatched junction nucleotides: 10. The CDR3 sequence is 19 residues long. Germline loops: CDR1 SGDLS, CDR2 YYNGEE. In DNA form, the CDR3 reads TGTGCCAGCAGCGTTGTTCCGGGACTAGCGGGCGGAAACACCGGGGAGCTGTTTTTT. Translating it yields CASSVVPGLAGGNTGELFF.

The chain combines TRBV3-1 (or the pseudogene TRBV3-2) with TRBJ2-2; 8 bases are shared with TRBD2. Per germline, CDR1 LGHDT and CDR2 YNNKEL (reference sequence). The CDR3 runs to 17 residues. V lost 1 base to trimming and J lost 2 bases; unmatched junction nucleotides: 6. Written as DNA, the CDR3 is TGTGCCAGCAGCCAAGTAATAGCGGGATTTAACACCGGGGAGCTGTTTTTT. Translation gives CASSQVIAGFNTGELFF.

The chain couples TRBV28 to TRBJ1-1, with TRBD1 as a possible D gene (5 bases). From germline, CDR1 is MDHEN and CDR2 SYDVKM. The V end was cut by 2 bases, the J end by 4 bases, with 11 bases between. The CDR3 loop spans 14 amino acids. CDR3 sequence (DNA): TGTGCCAGCAGTTTAGTCCAGGGCAGCACTGAAGCTTTCTTT. Protein sequence: CASSLVQGSTEAFF.

The V and J genes are TRBV5-1 and TRBJ2-7; 8 bases are a match to TRBD2. The V gene's germline CDR1 is SGHRS and CDR2 YFSETQ. V was clipped by 0 bases and J by 7 bases; unmatched bases: 9. This CDR3 spans 15 amino acids. This CDR3 reads CASSLEGLAGREQYF. CDR3 nucleotides: TGCGCCAGCAGCTTGGAAGGACTAGCTGGGAGAGAGCAGTACTTC.

J is TRBJ1-1 and V is TRBV5-1; no reliable D call. V gave up 4 bases and J gave up 1 base, with 8 bases separating them. The CDR3 contains 13 residues. The germline V gene has CDR1 SGHRS and CDR2 YFSETQ. DNA for the CDR3: TGCGCCAGCAGCCAGTTTCGGAACACTGAAGCTTTCTTT. Amino acids: CASSQFRNTEAFF.

The J gene is TRBJ2-1, the V gene TRBV28; TRBD2 agrees at 9 bases. The CDR3 has 14 amino acids. CDR1 MDHEN and CDR2 SYDVKM come from the germline V gene. Losses at the gene ends were 7 bases for V and 6 bases for J; bases not matched to a gene: 7. CDR3 sequence reads: CASNSGRMANEQFF. For the CDR3, the DNA is TGTGCCAGCAACAGCGGGAGGATGGCCAATGAGCAGTTCTTC.

This chain uses TRBV5-1 with TRBJ1-6, with TRBD1 matching 9 bases. The CDR3 length is 16 residues. The V gene end was trimmed by 0 bases and the J gene end by 7 bases; junction bases not matched to a gene: 5. CDR1 and CDR2 from the germline V gene are SGHRS and YFSETQ. In DNA form, the CDR3 reads TGCGCCAGCAGCTTGGCCTTCGGACAGGGGAATTCACCCCTCCACTTT. Translated, it gives CASSLAFGQGNSPLHF.

V is TRBV9 and J is TRBJ1-2; D is ambiguous. Trimming removed 3 bases from V and 13 bases from J, with 19 bases in between. The germline V gene encodes CDR1 SGDLS and CDR2 YYNGEE. The length of the CDR3 is 13 residues. The CDR3 here is CASSGGPYEGGTF. The CDR3 DNA reads as TGTGCCAGCAGCGGAGGGCCGTATGAGGGTGGCACCTTC.

Only one count was recorded for this clone. The J gene is TRBJ2-3, the V gene TRBV6-5, with a possible D match to TRBD2 (5 bases). The CDR3 is 15 residues long. CDR1 MNHEY and CDR2 SVGAGI come from the germline V gene. V was shortened by 0 bases and J by 1 base, with 8 bases between the two germline ends. The CDR3 DNA follows: TGTGCCAGCAGTTACTCGGGAGTTGGCACAGATACGCAGTATTTT. Its translation: CASSYSGVGTDTQYF.

This chain's CDR3 is CASSPLGAENSPLHF. In nucleotides, the CDR3 is TGTGCCAGCAGCCCTCTGGGGGCTGAAAATTCACCCCTCCACTTT. J is TRBJ1-6 and V is TRBV7-2, with a possible D match to TRBD1 (6 bases). The V end lost 5 bases, the J end lost 7 bases, and 15 bases lay between the germline ends. Germline lookup yields CDR1 SGHTA and CDR2 FQGNSA. This CDR3 is 15 amino acids long. Full variable domain (outside the CDR3, taken from reference TRBV7-2 and TRBJ1-6): GAGVSQSPSNKVTEKGKDVELRCDPISGHTALYWYRQSLGQGLEFLIYFQGNSAPDKSGLPSDRFSAERTGGSVSTLTIQRTQQEDSAVYLCASSPLGAENSPLHFGNGTRLTVT.

The rearrangement uses TRBV18 and TRBJ2-3; TRBD2 matches at 12 bases. After removal of 2 bases from V and 9 bases from J, the junction contained 12 bases not matched to a gene. CDR3 length: 17 residues. The germline gives CDR1 KGHSH, CDR2 LQKENI. Here the CDR3 DNA reads TGTGCCAGCTCACCATGGGGACTAGCGGGCCTCGAGGGCACGCAGTATTTT. Protein: CASSPWGLAGLEGTQYF.

This clone was observed a few times. The chain couples TRBV7-8 to TRBJ2-3, with a weak D call TRBD2 (6 bases). The germline CDR1 and CDR2 sequences are SGHVS and FQNEAQ. CDR3 length: 17 residues. V dropped 5 bases and J dropped 5 bases, with 23 bases sitting between them. The CDR3 coding sequence is TGTGCCAGCAGCCCCTCGGGGCGGGGCGGGATCATAGATACGCAGTATTTT. Its translation: CASSPSGRGGIIDTQYF. The full variable domain, rest sourced from reference TRBV7-8 and TRBJ2-3, is GAGVSQSPRYKVAKRGQDVALRCDPISGHVSLFWYQQALGQGPEFLTYFQNEAQLDKSGLPSDRFFAERPEGSVSTLKIQRTQQEDSAVYLCASSPSGRGGIIDTQYFGPGTRLTVL.

V is TRBV29-1 and J is TRBJ1-1; no reliable D call. Trimming cost V 8 bases and J 4 bases, with 20 bases left between them. Germline V lookup: CDR1 SQVTM, CDR2 ANQGSEA. The CDR3 totals 14 residues. The CDR3 spells CSLAAGERVTEAFF. CDR3 DNA sequence: TGCAGCCTTGCGGCCGGGGAGAGGGTCACTGAAGCTTTCTTT. The full variable domain, rest sourced from reference TRBV29-1 and TRBJ1-1, is SAVISQKPSRDICQRGTSLTIQCQVDSQVTMMFWYRQQPGQSLTLIATANQGSEATYESGFVIDKFPISRPNLTFSTLTVSNMSPEDSSIYLCSLAAGERVTEAFFGQGTRLTVV.

The chain recombines TRBV6-1 with TRBJ2-3; 11 bases align to TRBD1. The ends lost 3 bases at V and 3 bases at J; junction bases unmatched: 8. The CDR3 extends over 17 amino acids. CDR1 and CDR2 from the germline V gene are MNHNS and SASEGT. CDR3 sequence: CASSDSWTGGLTDTQYF. DNA of the CDR3: TGTGCCAGCAGTGATAGTTGGACAGGGGGCTTAACAGATACGCAGTATTTT.

This clone came up once. The chain combines TRBV27 with TRBJ2-2; TRBD2 aligns across 14 bases. From germline, CDR1 is MNHEY and CDR2 SMNVEV (reference sequence). CDR3 length equals 16 residues. Germline trimming cut 6 bases from V and 0 bases from J; bases unmatched to any gene: 0. CDR3: CASRTSGRANTGELFF. CDR3 bases: TGTGCCAGCAGGACTAGCGGGAGGGCGAACACCGGGGAGCTGTTTTTT.

This chain joins TRBV12-3 or TRBV12-4 and TRBJ1-2, with D perhaps TRBD1 (5 bases). Trimming left V 5 bases short and J 4 bases short, with 11 bases between. CDR3 length equals 13 residues. Here the CDR3 DNA reads TGTGCCAGCAGTGATCAGGGTTCCTATGGCTACACCTTC. Protein: CASSDQGSYGYTF.

This clone was recorded a few times. The J gene is TRBJ2-3, the V gene TRBV12-3 or TRBV12-4; D not certain. This CDR3 is built from 13 residues. Trimming shortened V by 5 bases and J by 6 bases, and 12 bases separated the two germline ends. The CDR3 nucleotides read TGTGCCAGCAGTACTCTACGCGGCGATACGCAGTATTTT. This gives the protein CASSTLRGDTQYF.

The rearrangement links TRBV19 to TRBJ2-3; 9 bases match TRBD1. Germline CDR1 is LNHDA and CDR2 is SQIVND (reference sequence). There are 15 residues in the CDR3. V shed 1 base and J 4 bases; nucleotides not matched to a gene: 3. CDR3 sequence reads: CASSIGWTGADTQYF. The CDR3, as DNA: TGTGCCAGTAGTATAGGGTGGACAGGGGCAGATACGCAGTATTTT.

The rearrangement uses TRBV30 and TRBJ1-1; 10 bases fit TRBD1. V was pared by 3 bases and J by 7 bases, with 5 bases of the junction left unmatched. The CDR3 spans 13 residues. Germline lookup yields CDR1 GTSNPN and CDR2 SVGIG (reference sequence). The CDR3 region has the DNA TGTGCCTGGAGCGGGACAGGGGCCGTTGAAGCTTTCTTT. Amino acids: CAWSGTGAVEAFF.

This clone showed up just once. The V call is TRBV28, the J call TRBJ1-6, with 12 positions matching TRBD1. With 3 bases clipped from V and 10 bases from J, the junction kept 16 bases outside the gene matches. The CDR3 contains 19 residues. Germline CDR1 reads MDHEN; CDR2 reads SYDVKM. The CDR3 bases are TGTGCCAGCAGTTTTGGTGGGTGGGGACAGGGGGCGCGTTTGTCACCCCTCCACTTT. Translated, it gives CASSFGGWGQGARLSPLHF.

The J gene is TRBJ2-1, the V gene TRBV19; 7 nucleotides align to TRBD1. The V gene end was trimmed by 4 bases and the J gene end by 4 bases; junction bases not matched to a gene: 7. In germline, CDR1 is LNHDA, CDR2 SQIVND (reference sequence). The CDR3 consists of 15 residues. This CDR3 is CASSNRDRSYNEQFF. DNA of the CDR3: TGTGCCAGTAGTAACCGGGACAGATCATACAATGAGCAGTTCTTC.

V usage is TRBV18 and J usage is TRBJ1-4, with 7 nucleotides matching TRBD1. The V segment lost 5 bases and the J segment 6 bases; nucleotides outside the gene matches: 6. This CDR3 comprises 14 residues. The germline V gene has CDR1 KGHSH and CDR2 LQKENI. The CDR3 region has the DNA TGTGCCAGCTCAGAGGGGGCGGAGGATGAAAAACTGTTTTTT. It yields the protein CASSEGAEDEKLFF.